This entry lists 23 T cell receptor beta chains sequenced from one sample in a study of blood T cell repertoires in COVID-19. Some clones are missing from TCRdb's copy, which holds only in-frame ones; the method was immunoSEQ multiplex PCR. This sample carries 150,000 to 200,000 clones, around 90% of them seen once, and the ten largest clones take roughly a fifth. The material sequenced was peripheral blood. The receptors here all came from a man in his fifties or sixties with active or convalescent COVID-19.

The DNA of the CDR3 is TGCGCCAGCAGCCCAAGGGAGGGGCTCCCCTACGAGCAGTACTTC. Its protein is CASSPREGLPYEQYF. The rearrangement joins TRBV5-1 to TRBJ2-7, with 7 bases aligning to TRBD2. V was clipped by 4 bases and J by 2 bases; unmatched bases: 9. The CDR3 has 15 amino acids. The V gene's germline CDR1 is SGHRS and CDR2 YFSETQ. The variable domain in full, completed from reference TRBV5-1 and TRBJ2-7, reads KAGVTQTPRYLIKTRGQQVTLSCSPISGHRSVSWYQQTPGQGLQFLFEYFSETQRNKGNFPGRFSGRQFSNSRSEMNVSTLELGDSALYLCASSPREGLPYEQYFGPGTRLTVT.

The rearrangement links TRBV5-4 to TRBJ1-2, with TRBD1 matching over 7 bases. Germline V CDR1 and CDR2: SGHNT, YYREEE (reference sequence). This CDR3 spans 15 amino acids. V was clipped by 5 bases and J by 2 bases; unmatched bases: 9. The CDR3 loop reads CASSPSQGRNYGYTF. In DNA form, the CDR3 reads TGTGCCAGCAGTCCCTCACAGGGGAGAAACTATGGCTACACCTTC.

The chain links TRBV7-7 to TRBJ2-1, with D hard to call. This CDR3 has 12 residues. The germline V gene encodes CDR1 SSHAT and CDR2 FNYEAQ (reference sequence). V lost 4 bases, J lost 8 bases, and 9 bases lay in between. Written as DNA, the CDR3 is TGTGCCAGCAGCTCCGGTTTCGATGAGCAGTTCTTC. This gives the protein CASSSGFDEQFF.

V is TRBV10-3 and J is TRBJ1-5, with 8 bases lining up with TRBD1. The CDR3 length is 14 residues. The V gene end was trimmed by 10 bases and the J gene end by 2 bases; junction bases not matched to a gene: 7. Germline loops: CDR1 ENHRY, CDR2 SYGVKD. CDR3: CATSQGVGNQPQHF. The CDR3 DNA is TGTGCCACCTCACAGGGGGTAGGCAATCAGCCCCAGCATTTT.

This clone showed up just once. The chain is built from TRBV5-5 and TRBJ2-1, with D maybe TRBD2 (6 bases). Trimming took off 6 bases at V and 0 bases at J, with 13 bases between the two ends. Per germline, CDR1 SGHKS and CDR2 YYEKEE (reference sequence). The CDR3 sequence is 15 residues long. The CDR3 protein is CASTPVGGSYNEQFF. CDR3 coding DNA: TGTGCCAGCACCCCGGTGGGGGGCTCCTACAATGAGCAGTTCTTC.

This clone occurred a few times. This rearrangement joins TRBV7-2 to TRBJ2-5, with a weak D call TRBD2 (6 bases). Germline assignment: CDR1 SGHTA and CDR2 FQGNSA. Deletions cut 1 base from V and 3 bases from J, with 15 bases between. This CDR3 is 16 amino acids long. CDR3: CASSLDATSNKETQYF. In nucleotides, the CDR3 is TGTGCCAGCAGCTTAGATGCGACTAGTAATAAAGAGACCCAGTACTTC.

This clone was seen only once. The chain recombines TRBV2 with TRBJ2-5; 7 nucleotides agree with TRBD1. The CDR3 sequence is 15 residues long. The germline gives CDR1 SNHLY, CDR2 FYNNEI. V dropped 4 bases and J dropped 0; count of bases not matched to a gene: 5. The CDR3 region is CASSGDSMYQETQYF. CDR3 bases: TGTGCCAGCAGTGGGGACAGTATGTACCAAGAGACCCAGTACTTC.

The J gene is TRBJ2-5, the V gene TRBV9, with 7 bases that match TRBD1. V was clipped by 2 bases and J by 4 bases; unmatched bases: 2. The CDR3 loop spans 13 amino acids. CDR1 and CDR2 from the germline V gene are SGDLS and YYNGEE. The CDR3 spells CASSVTGRETQYF. The CDR3 DNA follows: TGTGCCAGCAGCGTGACAGGGAGAGAGACCCAGTACTTC.

This clone was seen only once. The rearrangement uses TRBV24-1 and TRBJ2-3, with 9 bases matching TRBD1. CDR1 is KGHDR and CDR2 is SFDVKD in the germline V gene. V lost 2 bases to trimming and J lost 3 bases; unmatched junction nucleotides: 2. The CDR3 runs 15 residues. The CDR3, as DNA: TGTGCCACCAGTGATTGGACAGGGGCGACAGATACGCAGTATTTT. This translates into CATSDWTGATDTQYF.

The chain couples TRBV5-6 to TRBJ1-5, with 9 bases matching TRBD1. This CDR3 has 16 residues. The germline V gene has CDR1 SGHDT and CDR2 YYEEEE. The V segment lost 1 base and the J segment 2 bases; nucleotides outside the gene matches: 4. CDR3 DNA: TGTGCCAGCAGCTTGACAGGGGGCGGAGGCAATCAGCCCCAGCATTTT. This encodes CASSLTGGGGNQPQHF.

The chain carries TRBV9 and TRBJ2-5, with a possible D match to TRBD1 (6 bases). V was cut by 4 bases and J by 5 bases, with 12 bases left in between. The CDR3 is made up of 13 amino acids. Per germline, CDR1 SGDLS and CDR2 YYNGEE. The CDR3 DNA is TGTGCCAGCAGCTCTGGGACACTGGAGACCCAGTACTTC. It yields the protein CASSSGTLETQYF.

The chain recombines TRBV4-1 with TRBJ2-7; TRBD2 aligns across 8 bases. The CDR3 is 15 amino acids. The V gene end was trimmed by 3 bases and the J gene end by 4 bases; junction bases not matched to a gene: 8. Germline CDR1 MGHRA, CDR2 YSYEKL. The CDR3 here is CASSHKTSAIYEQYF. The DNA for the CDR3 is TGCGCCAGCAGCCATAAGACTAGCGCCATATACGAGCAGTACTTC.

In its sample, this clone was seen once. V usage is TRBV2 and J usage is TRBJ2-1; D is uncertain. This CDR3 is 13 amino acids long. V lost 3 bases to trimming and J lost 8 bases, with 11 bases between them. Germline V gene sequence: CDR1 SNHLY, CDR2 FYNNEI. Here the CDR3 DNA reads TGTGCCAGCAGTGAGGGCGCCGGCTATGAGCAGTTCTTC. Protein: CASSEGAGYEQFF. The full variable domain, in which reference TRBV2 and TRBJ2-1 provide the parts outside the CDR3, is EPEVTQTPSHQVTQMGQEVILRCVPISNHLYFYWYRQILGQKVEFLVSFYNNEISEKSEIFDDQFSVERPDGSNFTLKIRSTKLEDSAMYFCASSEGAGYEQFFGPGTRLTVL.

This clone was recorded once. This chain links TRBV7-2 with TRBJ1-2, with 10 bases fitting TRBD1. Germline lookup yields CDR1 SGHTA and CDR2 FQGNSA. The CDR3 length is 14 residues. V shed 4 bases and J 8 bases; nucleotides not matched to a gene: 7. The CDR3 bases are TGTGCCAGCAGCTCATTCCGGGACAGGGGCGGCTACACCTTC. Its translation: CASSSFRDRGGYTF. Filled out from reference TRBV7-2 and TRBJ1-2, the complete variable domain reads GAGVSQSPSNKVTEKGKDVELRCDPISGHTALYWYRQSLGQGLEFLIYFQGNSAPDKSGLPSDRFSAERTGGSVSTLTIQRTQQEDSAVYLCASSSFRDRGGYTFGSGTRLTVV.

V and J are TRBV30 and TRBJ1-2, with TRBD1 matching over 7 bases. Germline CDR1 reads GTSNPN; CDR2 reads SVGIG (reference sequence). This CDR3 is 14 amino acids long. V trimming: 5 bases; J trimming: 5 bases; junction bases outside the gene matches: 11. CDR3 sequence: CAWHDREELYGYTF. CDR3 bases: TGTGCCTGGCATGACAGGGAGGAGCTTTATGGCTACACCTTC.

The chain joins TRBV4-1 to TRBJ1-2; 7 nucleotides line up with TRBD1. Trimming took 1 base from V and 3 from J; bases not matched to a gene: 17. This CDR3 has 19 residues. Looked up from germline, CDR1 is MGHRA and CDR2 is YSYEKL. The CDR3 loop reads CASSQVGVSKGANDYGYTF. The DNA for the CDR3 is TGCGCCAGCAGCCAAGTGGGAGTAAGTAAGGGGGCTAATGACTATGGCTACACCTTC.

The chain links TRBV7-9 to TRBJ1-3; TRBD1 agrees at 7 bases. Germline values: CDR1 SEHNR, CDR2 FQNEAQ (reference sequence). The CDR3 is 17 amino acids. V shed 5 bases and J 2 bases; nucleotides not matched to a gene: 12. The CDR3 coding sequence is TGTGCCAGCAGCCTGCCCCTCCGGCAGGGGGCTGGAAACACCATATATTTT. It codes for CASSLPLRQGAGNTIYF. Filled out from reference TRBV7-9 and TRBJ1-3, the complete variable domain reads DTGVSQNPRHKITKRGQNVTFRCDPISEHNRLYWYRQTLGQGPEFLTYFQNEAQLEKSRLLSDRFSAERPKGSFSTLEIQRTEQGDSAMYLCASSLPLRQGAGNTIYFGEGSWLTVV.

The rearrangement links TRBV5-8 to TRBJ2-5; maybe TRBD2 (6 bases). Between the trimmed V and J ends, which lost 4 bases and 2 bases, there was a span of 21 bases. The germline V gene encodes CDR1 SGHTS and CDR2 YDEGEE. CDR3 length: 17 amino acids. CDR3 DNA: TGTGCCAGCAGCCGGGGCTTAAGTTTGGAGGGACAAGAGACCCAGTACTTC. This gives the protein CASSRGLSLEGQETQYF. The full variable domain, its missing parts supplied by reference TRBV5-8 and TRBJ2-5, is EAGVTQSPTHLIKTRGQQATLRCSPISGHTSVYWYQQALGLGLQFLLWYDEGEERNRGNFPPRFSGRQFPNYSSELNVNALELEDSALYLCASSRGLSLEGQETQYFGPGTRLLVL.

The rearrangement joins TRBV27 to TRBJ1-2; 9 bases line up with TRBD1. The CDR3 runs 15 residues. J was trimmed by 3 bases and V by 6 bases; bases with no gene match: 8. Per the germline V gene, CDR1 is MNHEY and CDR2 is SMNVEV (reference sequence). The chain's CDR3 is CASRQWTGADYGYTF. CDR3 sequence (DNA): TGTGCCAGCAGGCAGTGGACAGGGGCTGACTATGGCTACACCTTC.

The chain employs TRBV19 and TRBJ2-1; perhaps TRBD1 as D (6 bases). Germline assignment: CDR1 LNHDA and CDR2 SQIVND (reference sequence). CDR3 length: 14 amino acids. With 3 bases removed from V and 2 bases from J, the gap between germline ends came to 8 bases. CDR3 region: CASSIRGAYNEQFF. The DNA for the CDR3 is TGTGCCAGTAGTATCAGGGGTGCCTACAATGAGCAGTTCTTC.

The chain combines TRBV10-3 with TRBJ2-5; the match to TRBD2 covers 8 bases. This CDR3 spans 14 amino acids. Trimming cost V 7 bases and J 3 bases; bases outside gene matches: 7. CDR1 is ENHRY, CDR2 SYGVKD, per germline. This CDR3 reads CAIKEGLEKETQYF. The CDR3 region has the DNA TGTGCCATCAAAGAGGGACTAGAGAAAGAGACCCAGTACTTC.

The chain employs TRBV9 and TRBJ2-7, with 7 bases lining up with TRBD2. J was trimmed by 4 bases and V by 3 bases; bases with no gene match: 10. Per the germline V gene, CDR1 is SGDLS and CDR2 is YYNGEE. CDR3 length: 15 amino acids. The CDR3 spells CASSAEGGFGYEQYF. CDR3 bases: TGTGCCAGCAGCGCCGAGGGAGGGTTCGGTTACGAGCAGTACTTC.

The chain is built from TRBV5-4 and TRBJ2-5; 7 nucleotides match TRBD2. After removal of 2 bases from V and 2 bases from J, the junction contained 6 bases not matched to a gene. The CDR3 contains 15 residues. Germline loops: CDR1 SGHNT, CDR2 YYREEE (reference sequence). CDR3: CASSFPQAGQETQYF. The CDR3, as DNA: TGTGCCAGCAGCTTCCCCCAAGCGGGGCAAGAGACCCAGTACTTC.